Each of the 4 T cell receptor beta chains below was sequenced from the same sample in a study of T cell repertoires in cytomegalovirus infection (dated by TCRdb to between 2017 and 2020). What this sample's treatment or condition label stands for: in vitro stimulation with specific CMV peptide epitopes to enrich CMV-specific T cells. Sequencing used an Illumina HiSeq 1500. The public sequencing data were trimmed at Q25 with fastp and processed into clonotypes with MiXCR by TCRdb, which kept only in-frame beta chains. Each entry is one CDR3 protein sequence, shown with its most common DNA and genes. This sample holds some 560,000 distinct CDR3 sequences; approximately 40% were observed only once. 48% of the sample lies in the top ten. These receptors' targets are unknown. Sequences were derived from cultured PBMCs, sampled from culture after CMV antigen stimulation. The receptor source for this set is a human donor in good health (CMV status not recorded). Some clones in this sample may be carry-over from other donors' samples.

V usage is TRBV19 and J usage is TRBJ1-5; D call uncertain. Germline assignment: CDR1 LNHDA and CDR2 SQIVND (reference sequence). V lost 5 bases and J 5 bases, leaving 16 bases between the germline ends. This CDR3 is 15 amino acids long. The CDR3, as DNA: TGTGCCAGTAGTGGTCCGTCTAGCGGGCATCAGCCCCAGCATTTT. Residues: CASSGPSSGHQPQHF.

J is TRBJ2-3 and V is TRBV2; the match to TRBD1 covers 10 bases. V was pared by 5 bases and J by 14 bases, with 13 bases of the junction left unmatched. Germline values: CDR1 SNHLY, CDR2 FYNNEI. The CDR3 has 14 amino acids. As DNA, the CDR3 is TGTGCCAGCAGTCGTCCCGGGACAGGGGCCTTGGGGTATTTT. This sequence encodes CASSRPGTGALGYF.

The chain has TRBV4-1 and TRBJ2-7; the D is unclear. This CDR3 comprises 17 residues. Trimming stripped 3 bases from V and 2 bases from J, with 20 bases between. CDR1 is MGHRA, CDR2 YSYEKL, per germline. This chain's CDR3 is CASSQRGIRLDAYEQYF. As DNA, the CDR3 is TGCGCCAGCAGCCAGAGAGGTATCCGGCTAGATGCCTACGAGCAGTACTTC.

This clonotype showed up just a few times. The chain is built from TRBV6-1 and TRBJ2-7, with TRBD1 identical over 10 bases. This CDR3 has 17 residues. J lost 5 bases, V lost 5 bases, and 15 bases had no gene match. Germline V gives CDR1 MNHNS, CDR2 SASEGT. Written as DNA, the CDR3 is TGTGCCAGCAGTAGGAGCCCGGGGACAGGGGTCGGGAACGAGCAGTACTTC. Protein: CASSRSPGTGVGNEQYF.